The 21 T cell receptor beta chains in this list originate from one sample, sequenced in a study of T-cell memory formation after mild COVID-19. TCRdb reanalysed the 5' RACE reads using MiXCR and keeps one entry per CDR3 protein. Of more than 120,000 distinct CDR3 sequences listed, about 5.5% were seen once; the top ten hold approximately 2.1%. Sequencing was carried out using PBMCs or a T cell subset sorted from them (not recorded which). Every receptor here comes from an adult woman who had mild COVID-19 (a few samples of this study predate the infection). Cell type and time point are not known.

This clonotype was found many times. The CDR3 DNA is TGTGCCAGCAGTTTATCGAGGAGGGCGGCTAACTATGGCTACACCTTC. Its protein is CASSLSRRAANYGYTF. The J gene is TRBJ1-2, the V gene TRBV27; D is unclear. Trimming shortened V by 0 bases and J by 0 bases, and 11 bases separated the two germline ends. In germline, CDR1 is MNHEY, CDR2 SMNVEV (reference sequence). The CDR3 contains 16 residues.

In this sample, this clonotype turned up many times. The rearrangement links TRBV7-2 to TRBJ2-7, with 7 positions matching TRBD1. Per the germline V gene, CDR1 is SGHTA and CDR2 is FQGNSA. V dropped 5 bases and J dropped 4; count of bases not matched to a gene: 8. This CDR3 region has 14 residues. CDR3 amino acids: CASSIGTANYEQYF. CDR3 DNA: TGTGCCAGCAGCATTGGGACAGCCAATTACGAGCAGTACTTC.

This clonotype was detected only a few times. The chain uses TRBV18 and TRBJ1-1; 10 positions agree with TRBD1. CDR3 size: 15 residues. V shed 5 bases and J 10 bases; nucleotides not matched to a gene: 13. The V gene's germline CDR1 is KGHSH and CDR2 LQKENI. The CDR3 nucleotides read TGTGCCAGCTCATCCGGGACAGGGGATGTCGTGCCAGCTTTCTTT. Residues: CASSSGTGDVVPAFF.

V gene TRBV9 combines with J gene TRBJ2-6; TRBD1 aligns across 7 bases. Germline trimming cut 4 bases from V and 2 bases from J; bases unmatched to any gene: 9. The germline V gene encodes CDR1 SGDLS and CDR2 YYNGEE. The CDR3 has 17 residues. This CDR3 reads CASSPGQSVTGANVLTF. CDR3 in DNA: TGTGCCAGCAGCCCGGGACAGTCCGTTACTGGGGCCAACGTCCTGACTTTC.

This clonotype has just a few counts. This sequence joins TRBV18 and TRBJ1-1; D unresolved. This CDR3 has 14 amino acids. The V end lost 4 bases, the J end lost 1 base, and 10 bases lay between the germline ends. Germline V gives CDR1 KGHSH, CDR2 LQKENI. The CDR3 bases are TGTGCCAGCTCACGACGGACCGCGAACACTGAAGCTTTCTTT. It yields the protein CASSRRTANTEAFF.

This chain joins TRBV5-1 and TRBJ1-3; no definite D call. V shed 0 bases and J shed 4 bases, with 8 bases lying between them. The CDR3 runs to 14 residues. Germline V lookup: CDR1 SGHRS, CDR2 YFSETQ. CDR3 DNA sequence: TGCGCCAGCAGCTTGGCGGACTCCGGAAACACCATATATTTT. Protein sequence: CASSLADSGNTIYF.

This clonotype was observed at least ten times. The CDR3 reads CATSRDQGSWHALNSNQPQHF. DNA for the CDR3: TGTGCCACCAGCAGAGATCAGGGTTCATGGCATGCCCTAAACAGCAATCAGCCCCAGCATTTT. The chain employs TRBV15 and TRBJ1-5, with D possibly being TRBD1 (5 bases). This CDR3 has 21 amino acids. Trimming pared 0 bases from V and 1 base from J, leaving 25 bases between. Germline V gives CDR1 LNHNV, CDR2 YYDKDF (reference sequence). Together with reference TRBV15 and TRBJ1-5, the CDR3 gives the full variable domain: DAMVIQNPRYQVTQFGKPVTLSCSQTLNHNVMYWYQQKSSQAPKLLFHYYDKDFNNEADTPDNFQSRRPNTSFCFLDIRSPGLGDTAMYLCATSRDQGSWHALNSNQPQHFGDGTRLSIL.

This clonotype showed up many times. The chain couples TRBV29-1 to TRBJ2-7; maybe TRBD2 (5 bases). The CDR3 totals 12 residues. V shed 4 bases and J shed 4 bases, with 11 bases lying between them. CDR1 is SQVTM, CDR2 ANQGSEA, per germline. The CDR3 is CSVGGFGYEQYF. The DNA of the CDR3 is TGCAGCGTTGGAGGGTTTGGGTACGAGCAGTACTTC.

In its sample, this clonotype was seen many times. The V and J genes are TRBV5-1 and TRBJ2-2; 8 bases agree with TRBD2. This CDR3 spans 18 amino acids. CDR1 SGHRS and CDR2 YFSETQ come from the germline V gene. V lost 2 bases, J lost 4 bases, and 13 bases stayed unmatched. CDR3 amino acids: CASSLTSRSGSRTGELFF. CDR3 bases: TGCGCCAGCAGCTTAACTTCTCGGAGCGGGAGTCGCACCGGGGAGCTGTTTTTT.

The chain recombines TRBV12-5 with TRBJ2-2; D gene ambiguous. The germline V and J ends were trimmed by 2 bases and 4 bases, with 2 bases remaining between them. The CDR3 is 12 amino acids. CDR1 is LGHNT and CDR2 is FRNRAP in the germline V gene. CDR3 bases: TGTGCTAGTGGTTTGCTCACCGGGGAGCTGTTTTTT. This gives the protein CASGLLTGELFF.

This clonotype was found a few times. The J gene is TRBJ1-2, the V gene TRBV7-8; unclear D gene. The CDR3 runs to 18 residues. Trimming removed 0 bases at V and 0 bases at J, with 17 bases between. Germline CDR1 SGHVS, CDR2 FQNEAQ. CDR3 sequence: CASSLARFRQRSNYGYTF. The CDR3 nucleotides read TGTGCCAGCAGCTTAGCGCGTTTTCGTCAGCGCTCTAACTATGGCTACACCTTC. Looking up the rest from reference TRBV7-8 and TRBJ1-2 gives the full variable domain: GAGVSQSPRYKVAKRGQDVALRCDPISGHVSLFWYQQALGQGPEFLTYFQNEAQLDKSGLPSDRFFAERPEGSVSTLKIQRTQQEDSAVYLCASSLARFRQRSNYGYTFGSGTRLTVV.

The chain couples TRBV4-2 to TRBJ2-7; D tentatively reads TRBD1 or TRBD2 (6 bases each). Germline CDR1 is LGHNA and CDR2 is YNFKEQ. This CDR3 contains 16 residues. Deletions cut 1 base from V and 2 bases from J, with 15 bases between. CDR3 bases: TGTGCCAGCAGCCAAGTGTTAGGGGGGTTAACCTACGAGCAGTACTTC. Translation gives CASSQVLGGLTYEQYF.

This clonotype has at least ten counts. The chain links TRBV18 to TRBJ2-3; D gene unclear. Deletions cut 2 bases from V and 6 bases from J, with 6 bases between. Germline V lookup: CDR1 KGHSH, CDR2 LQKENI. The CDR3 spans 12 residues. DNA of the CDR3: TGTGCCAGCTCACCAATTACTGATACGCAGTATTTT. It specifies CASSPITDTQYF.

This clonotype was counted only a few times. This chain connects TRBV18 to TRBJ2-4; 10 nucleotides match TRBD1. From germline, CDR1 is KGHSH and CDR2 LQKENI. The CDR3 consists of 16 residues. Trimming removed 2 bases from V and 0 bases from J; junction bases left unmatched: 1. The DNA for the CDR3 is TGTGCCAGCTCACCAGGACAGGGGGTAGCCAAAAACATTCAGTACTTC. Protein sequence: CASSPGQGVAKNIQYF.

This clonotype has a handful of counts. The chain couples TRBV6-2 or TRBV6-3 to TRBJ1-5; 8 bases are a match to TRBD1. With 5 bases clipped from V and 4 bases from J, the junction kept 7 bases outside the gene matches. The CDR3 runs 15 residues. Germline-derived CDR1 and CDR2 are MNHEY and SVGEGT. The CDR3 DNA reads TGTGCCAGCAGTGCCCCGGGACAGGTAAATCAGCCCCAGCATTTT. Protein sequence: CASSAPGQVNQPQHF.

CDR3 coding DNA: TGTGCCAGCAGCTCCCGACGTACGGGGGGGACCTATGGCTACACCTTC. This translates into CASSSRRTGGTYGYTF. This sequence joins TRBV7-9 and TRBJ1-2; tentatively, D is TRBD1 (5 bases). V was shortened by 4 bases and J by 4 bases, with 19 bases between the two germline ends. The CDR3 loop spans 16 amino acids. Germline values: CDR1 SEHNR, CDR2 FQNEAQ (reference sequence).

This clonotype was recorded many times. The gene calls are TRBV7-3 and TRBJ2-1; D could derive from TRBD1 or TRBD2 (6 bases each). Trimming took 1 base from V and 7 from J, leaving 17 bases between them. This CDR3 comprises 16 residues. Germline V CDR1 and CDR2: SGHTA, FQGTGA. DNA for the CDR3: TGTGCCAGCAGCTTAAACCGGGGGCTAGGCCAGAATGAGCAGTTCTTC. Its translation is CASSLNRGLGQNEQFF.

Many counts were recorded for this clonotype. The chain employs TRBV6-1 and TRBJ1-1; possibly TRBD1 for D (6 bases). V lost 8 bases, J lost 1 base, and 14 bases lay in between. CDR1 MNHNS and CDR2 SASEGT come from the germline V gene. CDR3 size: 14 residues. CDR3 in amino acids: CASFGQGKNTEAFF. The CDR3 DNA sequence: TGTGCCAGCTTCGGTCAGGGGAAGAACACTGAAGCTTTCTTT.

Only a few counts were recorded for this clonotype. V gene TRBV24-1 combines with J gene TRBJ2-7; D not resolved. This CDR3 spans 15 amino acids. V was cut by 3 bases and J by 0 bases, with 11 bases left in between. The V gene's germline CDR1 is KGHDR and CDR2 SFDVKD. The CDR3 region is CATSDSYGTSYEQYF. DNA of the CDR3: TGTGCCACCAGTGATAGCTACGGAACCTCCTACGAGCAGTACTTC.

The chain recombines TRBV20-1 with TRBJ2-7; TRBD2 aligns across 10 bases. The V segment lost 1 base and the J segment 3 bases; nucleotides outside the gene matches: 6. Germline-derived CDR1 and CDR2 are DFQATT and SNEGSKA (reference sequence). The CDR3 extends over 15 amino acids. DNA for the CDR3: TGCAGTGCTAGAGGCGCTAGCGGGAGACTCTACGAGCAGTACTTC. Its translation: CSARGASGRLYEQYF.

The CDR3 DNA is TGTGCCAGCAGTGCCCCACACAATCCCTACGAGCAGTACTTC. Translating gives CASSAPHNPYEQYF. The chain is built from TRBV25-1 and TRBJ2-7; D is uncertain. This CDR3 comprises 14 residues. Germline V CDR1 and CDR2: MGHDK, SYGVNS. V lost 4 bases, J lost 2 bases, and 12 bases lay in between.